These 8 T cell receptor beta chains were all obtained from the same sample, sequenced in a study of T cell changes during pregnancy in multiple sclerosis (dated by TCRdb to between 2017 and 2020). The method was the immunoSEQ multiplex PCR assay. TCRdb stores this immuneACCESS table with in-frame sequences only. Part of the clones is absent; in the studies checked, under half of the shortfall reflects unresolved V genes, and no reason is known for the rest. The sample table shows 35,000 to 50,000 clones, and 70% to 90% are seen once. Over 1% of the sample comes from the top ten. The material sequenced was CD4+ T cells from peripheral blood mononuclear cells, taken after pregnancy. The receptors here all came from a female donor with multiple sclerosis, enrolled in a pregnancy study.

This chain connects TRBV28 to TRBJ1-1, with 12 positions matching TRBD1. Unmatched junction bases numbered 8, after V lost 6 bases and J lost 0 bases. Germline V lookup: CDR1 MDHEN, CDR2 SYDVKM. The CDR3 has 17 amino acids. CDR3 protein: CASSPTGQGAMNTEAFF. CDR3 sequence (DNA): TGTGCCAGCAGCCCGACGGGACAGGGGGCTATGAACACTGAAGCTTTCTTT.

This clone was detected only a few times. This chain links TRBV21-1 with TRBJ1-1. TRBV21-1 is recorded as a pseudogene. The CDR3 is made up of 14 amino acids. CDR3 amino acids: CASSKVRGAGEAFF. As DNA, the CDR3 is TGTGCCAGCAGCAAAGTACGGGGGGCGGGTGAAGCTTTCTTT.

A remark on this clone: Compared with germline, one end of the junction differs, possibly owing to a read error. The chain is built from TRBV7-7 and TRBJ1-5; TRBD1 matches at 12 bases. Germline-derived CDR1 and CDR2 are SSHAT and FNYEAQ (reference sequence). This CDR3 region has 17 residues. The CDR3 bases are TGTGCTAGCAGCAACCGGGACAGGGGGCCGTTGTATCAGCCCCAGCATTTT. Its protein product is CASSNRDRGPLYQPQHF. Together with reference TRBV7-7 and TRBJ1-5, the CDR3 gives the full variable domain: GAGVSQSPRYKVTKRGQDVTLRCDPISSHATLYWYQQALGQGPEFLTYFNYEAQPDKSGLPSDRFSAERPEGSISTLTIQRTEQRDSAMYRCASSNRDRGPLYQPQHFGDGTRLSIL.

The CDR3 DNA is TGTGCCAGCTCACCCTTGGACTCGGACGGAGAGCAGTTCTTC. Translation: CASSPLDSDGEQFF. V gene TRBV18 combines with J gene TRBJ2-1; D might be TRBD2 (5 bases). With 3 bases removed from V and 10 bases from J, the gap between germline ends came to 16 bases. Germline CDR1 reads KGHSH; CDR2 reads LQKENI. This CDR3 has 14 amino acids. The variable domain in full, completed from reference TRBV18 and TRBJ2-1, reads NAGVMQNPRHLVRRRGQEARLRCSPMKGHSHVYWYRQLPEEGLKFMVYLQKENIIDESGMPKERFSAEFPKEGPSILRIQQVVRGDSAAYFCASSPLDSDGEQFFGPGTRLTVL.

The rearrangement links TRBV18 to TRBJ2-1, with D perhaps TRBD1 (5 bases). The ends were cut back, 6 bases at V and 4 bases at J, with 10 bases in the middle. The CDR3 has 13 amino acids. The V gene's germline CDR1 is KGHSH and CDR2 LQKENI. CDR3: CASSTDLYNEQFF. The CDR3 DNA reads as TGTGCCAGCTCGACAGACCTTTACAATGAGCAGTTCTTC. The full variable domain, rest sourced from reference TRBV18 and TRBJ2-1, is NAGVMQNPRHLVRRRGQEARLRCSPMKGHSHVYWYRQLPEEGLKFMVYLQKENIIDESGMPKERFSAEFPKEGPSILRIQQVVRGDSAAYFCASSTDLYNEQFFGPGTRLTVL.

The chain couples TRBV14 to TRBJ2-5, with D perhaps TRBD1 (6 bases). This CDR3 is 13 amino acids long. From germline, CDR1 is SGHDN and CDR2 FVKESK. V lost 4 bases to trimming and J lost 5 bases, with 11 bases between them. CDR3 amino acids: CASSLPGDETQYF. CDR3 bases: TGTGCCAGCAGCCTTCCAGGGGACGAGACCCAGTACTTC.

V and J are TRBV10-3 and TRBJ2-7, with a weak D call TRBD2 (5 bases). CDR1 and CDR2 from the germline V gene are ENHRY and SYGVKD. The V and J ends lost 6 bases and 6 bases respectively, with 15 bases between them. The CDR3 runs to 13 residues. CDR3 DNA: TGTGCCATCAGCGACCCGGGAAGGAGCGAGCAGTACTTC. Translated, it gives CAISDPGRSEQYF.

This clone was detected a few times. The chain recombines TRBV19 with TRBJ2-3; TRBD1 agrees at 10 bases. Germline values: CDR1 LNHDA, CDR2 SQIVND (reference sequence). The CDR3 has 14 amino acids. V lost 6 bases to trimming and J lost 2 bases; unmatched junction nucleotides: 2. The CDR3 reads CASSRQGATDTQYF. The CDR3 DNA follows: TGTGCCAGTAGCCGACAGGGGGCCACAGATACGCAGTATTTT.